This note documents a single T cell receptor beta chain sequence. The source of the sample is a study of blood T cell repertoires in COVID-19. Using immunoSEQ multiplex PCR, the repertoire was profiled, and TCRdb retains in-frame clones only, with some absent. The table includes about 97,000 clones, around 87% detected once. Germline-derived CDR1 and CDR2 are SGHRS and YFSETQ. This CDR3 region has 15 residues. V was clipped by 3 bases and J by 0 bases, with 9 bases between them. The sequence was collected from a human donor in a cohort sampled during active COVID-19. The sample was peripheral blood. The chain joins TRBV5-1 to TRBJ1-4; perhaps TRBD1 as D (6 bases). CDR3 sequence reads: CASSSGVTTNEKLFF. CDR3 DNA sequence: TGCGCCAGCAGCTCAGGGGTTACAACTAATGAAAAACTGTTTTTT.